This TCR beta chain was observed in a study of preoperative IRX-2 immunotherapy in early breast cancer. Sequencing used immunoSEQ multiplex PCR; TCRdb keeps in-frame clones, though not all of them. This sample has approximately 26,000 clones, with roughly 80% found just once. Treatment denoted: preoperative locoregional IRX-2 cytokine immunotherapy. This phase Ib study tested locoregional IRX-2 cytokine immunotherapy given before surgery. Notes on this clone: A read error may produce the germline difference seen at one junction end.

CDR3 length: 13 residues. The genes are TRBV23-1 and TRBJ2-4; TRBD1 or TRBD2 may be the D gene (5 bases each). TRBV23-1 counts as an open reading frame of uncertain function. This receptor was identified in a human donor with breast cancer. The material was lymph node tissue, obtained before IRX-2 immunotherapy. The CDR3 sequence is CASSPKPGPPQFF. CDR3 nucleotides: TGCGCCAGCAGTCCCAAACCGGGACCGCCTCAATTCTTC.